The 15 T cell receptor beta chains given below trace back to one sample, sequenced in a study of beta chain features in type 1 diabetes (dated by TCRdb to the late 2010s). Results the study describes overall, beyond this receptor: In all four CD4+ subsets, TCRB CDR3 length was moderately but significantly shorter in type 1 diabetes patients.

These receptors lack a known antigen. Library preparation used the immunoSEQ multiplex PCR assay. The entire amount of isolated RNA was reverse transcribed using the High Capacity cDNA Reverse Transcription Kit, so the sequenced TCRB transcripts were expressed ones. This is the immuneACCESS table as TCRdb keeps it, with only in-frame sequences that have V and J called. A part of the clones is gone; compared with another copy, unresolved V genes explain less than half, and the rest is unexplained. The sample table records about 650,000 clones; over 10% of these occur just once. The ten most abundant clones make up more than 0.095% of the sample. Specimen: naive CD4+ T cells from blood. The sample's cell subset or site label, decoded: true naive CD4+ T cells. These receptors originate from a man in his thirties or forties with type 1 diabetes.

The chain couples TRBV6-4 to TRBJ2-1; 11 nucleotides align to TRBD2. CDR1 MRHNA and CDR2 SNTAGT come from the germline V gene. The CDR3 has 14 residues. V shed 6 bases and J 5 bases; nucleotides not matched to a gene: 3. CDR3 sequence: CASSPSGGNNEQFF. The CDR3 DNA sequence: TGTGCCAGCAGCCCTAGCGGGGGGAACAATGAGCAGTTCTTC.

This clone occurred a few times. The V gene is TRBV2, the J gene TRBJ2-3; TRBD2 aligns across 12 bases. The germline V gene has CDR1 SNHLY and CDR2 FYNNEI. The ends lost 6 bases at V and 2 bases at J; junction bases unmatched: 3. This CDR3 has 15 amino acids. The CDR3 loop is CASRGTSGFTDTQYF. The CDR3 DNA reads TGTGCCAGCAGGGGGACTAGCGGGTTCACAGATACGCAGTATTTT. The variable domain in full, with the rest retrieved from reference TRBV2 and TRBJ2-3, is EPEVTQTPSHQVTQMGQEVILRCVPISNHLYFYWYRQILGQKVEFLVSFYNNEISEKSEIFDDQFSVERPDGSNFTLKIRSTKLEDSAMYFCASRGTSGFTDTQYFGPGTRLTVL.

The CDR3 is CASSTTGTVSYEQYF. The CDR3 region has the DNA TGTGCCAGCAGCACAACCGGGACCGTCTCCTACGAGCAGTACTTC. The gene calls are TRBV11-2 and TRBJ2-7; D tentatively fits TRBD1 or TRBD2 (5 bases each). The germline V gene has CDR1 SGHAT and CDR2 FQNNGV. Trimming stripped 5 bases from V and 0 bases from J, with 14 bases between. The CDR3 is made up of 15 amino acids.

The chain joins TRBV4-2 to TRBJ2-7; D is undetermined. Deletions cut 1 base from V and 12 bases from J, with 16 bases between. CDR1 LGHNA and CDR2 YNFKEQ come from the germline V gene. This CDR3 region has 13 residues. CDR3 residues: CASSQGSAPRRYF. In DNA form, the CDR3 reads TGTGCCAGCAGCCAAGGCTCGGCCCCAAGGAGGTACTTC.

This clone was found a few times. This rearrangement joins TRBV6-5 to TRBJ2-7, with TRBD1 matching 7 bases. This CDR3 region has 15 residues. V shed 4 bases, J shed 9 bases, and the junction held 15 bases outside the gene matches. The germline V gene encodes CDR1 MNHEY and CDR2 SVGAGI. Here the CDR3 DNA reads TGTGCCAGCAGTTTCTTTAGACAGGGACGGGCTGTGCAGTACTTC. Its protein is CASSFFRQGRAVQYF.

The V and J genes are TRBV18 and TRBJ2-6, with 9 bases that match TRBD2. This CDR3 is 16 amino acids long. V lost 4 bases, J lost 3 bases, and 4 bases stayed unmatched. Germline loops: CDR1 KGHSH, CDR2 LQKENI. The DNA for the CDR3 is TGTGCCAGCTCACAAGCTAGCGGGGTTGGGGCCAACGTCCTGACTTTC. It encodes CASSQASGVGANVLTF. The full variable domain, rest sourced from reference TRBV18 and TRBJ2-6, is NAGVMQNPRHLVRRRGQEARLRCSPMKGHSHVYWYRQLPEEGLKFMVYLQKENIIDESGMPKERFSAEFPKEGPSILRIQQVVRGDSAAYFCASSQASGVGANVLTFGAGSRLTVL.

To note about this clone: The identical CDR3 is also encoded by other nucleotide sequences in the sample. Written as DNA, the CDR3 is TGTGCCAGCAGTCAGGATCTAGCCAAAAACATTCAGTACTTC. Residues: CASSQDLAKNIQYF. This rearrangement joins TRBV14 to TRBJ2-4, with D uncertain. The V and J ends lost 6 bases and 0 bases respectively, with 9 bases between them. The CDR3 runs to 14 residues. CDR1 is SGHDN, CDR2 FVKESK, per germline.

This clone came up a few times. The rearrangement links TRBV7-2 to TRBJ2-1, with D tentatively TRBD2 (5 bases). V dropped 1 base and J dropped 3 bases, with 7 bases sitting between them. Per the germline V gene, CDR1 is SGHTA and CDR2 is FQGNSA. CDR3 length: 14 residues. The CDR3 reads CASSLEDFYNEQFF. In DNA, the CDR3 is TGTGCCAGCAGCTTAGAGGACTTCTACAATGAGCAGTTCTTC.

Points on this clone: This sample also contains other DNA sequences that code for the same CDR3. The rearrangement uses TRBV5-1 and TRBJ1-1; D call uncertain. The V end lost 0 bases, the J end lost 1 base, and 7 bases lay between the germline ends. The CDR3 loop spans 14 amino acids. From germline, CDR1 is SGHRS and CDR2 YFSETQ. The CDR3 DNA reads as TGCGCCAGCAGCTTGGGGGATAGGAACACTGAAGCTTTCTTT. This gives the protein CASSLGDRNTEAFF.

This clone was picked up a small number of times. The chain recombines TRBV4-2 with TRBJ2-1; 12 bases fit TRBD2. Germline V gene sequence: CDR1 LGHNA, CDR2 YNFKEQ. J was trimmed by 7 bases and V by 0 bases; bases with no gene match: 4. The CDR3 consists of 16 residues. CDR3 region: CASSQDPSGGANEQFF. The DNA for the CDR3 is TGTGCCAGCAGCCAAGACCCTAGCGGGGGGGCAAATGAGCAGTTCTTC.

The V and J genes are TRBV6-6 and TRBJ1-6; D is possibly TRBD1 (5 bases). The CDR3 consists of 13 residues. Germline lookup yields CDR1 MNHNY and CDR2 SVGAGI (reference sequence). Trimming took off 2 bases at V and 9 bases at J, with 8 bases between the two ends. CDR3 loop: CASSYQGLSPLHF. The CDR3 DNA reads TGTGCCAGCAGTTACCAGGGACTTTCACCCCTCCACTTT.

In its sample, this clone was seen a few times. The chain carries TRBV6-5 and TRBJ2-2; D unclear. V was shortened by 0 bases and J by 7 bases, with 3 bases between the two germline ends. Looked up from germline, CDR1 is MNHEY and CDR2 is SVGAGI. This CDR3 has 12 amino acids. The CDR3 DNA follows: TGTGCCAGCAGTTACTCCGTCGGGGAGCTGTTTTTT. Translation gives CASSYSVGELFF.

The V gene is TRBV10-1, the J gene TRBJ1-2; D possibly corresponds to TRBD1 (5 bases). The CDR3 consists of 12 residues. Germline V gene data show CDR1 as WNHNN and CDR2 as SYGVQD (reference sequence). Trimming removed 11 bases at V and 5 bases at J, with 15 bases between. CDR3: CAREPDSYGYTF. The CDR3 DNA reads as TGCGCCCGAGAACCCGACAGTTATGGCTACACCTTC.

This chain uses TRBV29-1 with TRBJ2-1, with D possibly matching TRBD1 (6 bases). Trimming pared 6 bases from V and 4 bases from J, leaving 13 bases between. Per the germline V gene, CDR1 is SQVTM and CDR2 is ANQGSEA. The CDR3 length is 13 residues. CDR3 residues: CSVKQGSYNEQFF. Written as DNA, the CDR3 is TGCAGCGTAAAACAGGGTAGTTACAATGAGCAGTTCTTC.

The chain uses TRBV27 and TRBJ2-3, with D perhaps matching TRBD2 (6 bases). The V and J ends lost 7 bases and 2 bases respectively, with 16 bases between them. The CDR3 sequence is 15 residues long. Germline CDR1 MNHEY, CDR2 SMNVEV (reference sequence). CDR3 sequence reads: CASNRLGVVTDTQYF. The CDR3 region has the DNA TGTGCCAGCAACCGACTAGGGGTGGTCACAGATACGCAGTATTTT.